The present T cell receptor beta chain was sequenced within a study of T cell responses to AZD1222 COVID-19 vaccine. On the study more broadly: Second-dose schedules of about 4 or about 12 weeks were combined. Study-level points and caveats: Clonal diversity was possibly underestimated, and white British individuals and females predominated among donors. Two AZD1222 doses significantly raised spike-specific TCR breadth and depth over controls. Repertoire sampling happened only post peak T cell response.

Using immunoSEQ multiplex PCR, the repertoire was profiled, and TCRdb retains in-frame clones only, with some absent. The table has roughly 60,000 clones, 75% to 85% seen once. The germline V gene encodes CDR1 MGHDK and CDR2 SYGVNS. The junction had 5 bases not matched to a gene; V was cut back by 2 bases and J by 6 bases. CDR3 size: 14 residues. Remarks on this clone: Its antigen remains unknown.

Sequenced material: peripheral blood, taken on day 0 of AZD1222 vaccination. The V call is TRBV25-1, the J call TRBJ2-7; TRBD2 aligns across 9 bases. This sequence was found in an adult in good health. For the CDR3, the DNA is TGTGCCAGCAGTGAAAAGCGGGGGGTCCGCGAGCAGTACTTC. This encodes CASSEKRGVREQYF.